The source of this T cell receptor (beta chain) is a study of shared clonotypes between healthy human individuals. About the research overall: The people who gave samples were two women and a few men aged 18 to 49.

The donor population consisted of healthy HIV-negative adults with no recent acute infections or vaccinations. The protocol was immunoSEQ multiplex PCR, while the TCRdb copy is restricted to in-frame clones and leaves out a portion. The sample yields 470,000 or so clones, 65% to 85% seen once. The sequenced sample was PBMCs. This sequence was found in a woman in her thirties or forties in good health. Some clones in this sample may be carry-over from other donors' samples.

The CDR3 region has the DNA TGTGCCAGTAAGTGGACAGTTAATAGCAATCAGCCCCAGCATTTT. The encoded protein is CASKWTVNSNQPQHF. V usage is TRBV19 and J usage is TRBJ1-5, with a weak D call TRBD1 (6 bases). This CDR3 contains 15 residues. V was shortened by 7 bases and J by 0 bases, with 13 bases between the two germline ends. The germline CDR1 and CDR2 sequences are LNHDA and SQIVND (reference sequence).